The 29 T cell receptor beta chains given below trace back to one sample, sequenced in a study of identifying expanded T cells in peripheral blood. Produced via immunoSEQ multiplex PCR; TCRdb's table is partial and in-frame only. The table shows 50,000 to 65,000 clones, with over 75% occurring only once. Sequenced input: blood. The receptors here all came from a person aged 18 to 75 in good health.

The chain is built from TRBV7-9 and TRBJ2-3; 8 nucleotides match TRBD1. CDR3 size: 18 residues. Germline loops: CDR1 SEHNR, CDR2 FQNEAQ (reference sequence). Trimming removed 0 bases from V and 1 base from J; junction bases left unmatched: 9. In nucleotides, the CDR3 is TGTGCCAGCAGCTTAGCCTTAGGACAGGGCGTTGGCACAGATACGCAGTATTTT. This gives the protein CASSLALGQGVGTDTQYF.

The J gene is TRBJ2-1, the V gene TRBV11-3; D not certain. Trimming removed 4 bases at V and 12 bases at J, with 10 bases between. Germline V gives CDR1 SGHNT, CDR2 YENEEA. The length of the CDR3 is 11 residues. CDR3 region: CASSSPSVQFF. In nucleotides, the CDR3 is TGTGCCAGCAGCTCCCCGTCCGTGCAGTTCTTC. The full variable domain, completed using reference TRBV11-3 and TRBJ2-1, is EAGVVQSPRYKIIEKKQPVAFWCNPISGHNTLYWYLQNLGQGPELLIRYENEEAVDDSQLPKDRFSAERLKGVDSTLKIQPAELGDSAVYLCASSSPSVQFFGPGTRLTVL.

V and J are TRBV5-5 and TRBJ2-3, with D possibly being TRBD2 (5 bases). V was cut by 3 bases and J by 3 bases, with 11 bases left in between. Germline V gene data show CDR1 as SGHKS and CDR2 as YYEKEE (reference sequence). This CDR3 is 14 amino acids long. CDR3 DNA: TGTGCCAGCAGCTCACTAGGAAGAACAGATACGCAGTATTTT. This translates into CASSSLGRTDTQYF.

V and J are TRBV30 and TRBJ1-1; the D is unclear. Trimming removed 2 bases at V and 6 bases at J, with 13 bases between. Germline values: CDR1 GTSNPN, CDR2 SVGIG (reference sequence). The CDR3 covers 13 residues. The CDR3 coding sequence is TGTGCCTGGAGTACGCATGACGAGGCTGAAGCTTTCTTT. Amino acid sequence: CAWSTHDEAEAFF. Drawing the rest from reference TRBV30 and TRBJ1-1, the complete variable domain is SQTIHQWPATLVQPVGSPLSLECTVEGTSNPNLYWYRQAAGRGLQLLFYSVGIGQISSEVPQNLSASRPQDRQFILSSKKLLLSDSGFYLCAWSTHDEAEAFFGQGTRLTVV.

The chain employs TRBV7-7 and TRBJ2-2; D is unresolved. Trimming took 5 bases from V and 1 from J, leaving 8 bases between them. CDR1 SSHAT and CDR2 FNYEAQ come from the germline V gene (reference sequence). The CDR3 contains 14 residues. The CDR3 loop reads CASSSLENTGELFF. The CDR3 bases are TGTGCCAGCAGCAGTCTCGAGAACACCGGGGAGCTGTTTTTT. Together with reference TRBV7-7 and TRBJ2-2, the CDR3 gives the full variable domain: GAGVSQSPRYKVTKRGQDVTLRCDPISSHATLYWYQQALGQGPEFLTYFNYEAQPDKSGLPSDRFSAERPEGSISTLTIQRTEQRDSAMYRCASSSLENTGELFFGEGSRLTVL.

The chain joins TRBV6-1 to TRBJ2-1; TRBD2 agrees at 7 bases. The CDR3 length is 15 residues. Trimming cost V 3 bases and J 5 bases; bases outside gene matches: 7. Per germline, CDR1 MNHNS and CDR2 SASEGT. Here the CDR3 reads CASSEEGLPNNEQFF. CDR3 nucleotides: TGTGCCAGCAGTGAGGAGGGACTACCGAACAATGAGCAGTTCTTC.

The DNA for the CDR3 is TGTGCCAGCAGCCAAGATCTGGGACTAGCGGACTTCTCCTACGAGCAGTACTTC. Amino acids: CASSQDLGLADFSYEQYF. The chain joins TRBV4-2 to TRBJ2-7, with 11 nucleotides matching TRBD2. CDR1 is LGHNA, CDR2 YNFKEQ, per germline. V lost 0 bases, J lost 0 bases, and 7 bases stayed unmatched. This CDR3 contains 18 residues.

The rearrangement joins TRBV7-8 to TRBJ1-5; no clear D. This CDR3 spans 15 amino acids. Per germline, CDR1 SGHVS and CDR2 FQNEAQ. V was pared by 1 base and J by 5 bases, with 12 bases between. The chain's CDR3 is CASSLGGARDQPQHF. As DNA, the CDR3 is TGTGCCAGCAGCTTAGGCGGTGCCCGAGATCAGCCCCAGCATTTT.

The CDR3 nucleotides are TGTGCCAGCAGAGGTGTGGAGGGCGGGGAGCTGTTTTTT. Translated, it gives CASRGVEGGELFF. The chain combines TRBV7-9 with TRBJ2-2, with D maybe TRBD2 (6 bases). Trimming removed 6 bases at V and 7 bases at J, with 12 bases between. CDR3 size: 13 residues. The germline gives CDR1 SEHNR, CDR2 FQNEAQ (reference sequence).

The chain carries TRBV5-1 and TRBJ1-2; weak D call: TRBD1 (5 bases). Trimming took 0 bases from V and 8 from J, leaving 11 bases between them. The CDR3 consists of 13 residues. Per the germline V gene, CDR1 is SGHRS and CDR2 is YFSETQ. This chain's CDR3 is CASSLDGTDGYTF. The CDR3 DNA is TGCGCCAGCAGCTTGGACGGGACGGACGGCTACACCTTC.

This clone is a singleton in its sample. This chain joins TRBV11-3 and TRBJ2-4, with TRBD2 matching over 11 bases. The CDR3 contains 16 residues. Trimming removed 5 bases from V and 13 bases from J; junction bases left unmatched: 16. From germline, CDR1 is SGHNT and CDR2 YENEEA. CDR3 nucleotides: TGTGCCAGCAGCCCCAATTTTACCACTAGCGGGAGTTGGCAGTACTTC. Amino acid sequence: CASSPNFTTSGSWQYF.

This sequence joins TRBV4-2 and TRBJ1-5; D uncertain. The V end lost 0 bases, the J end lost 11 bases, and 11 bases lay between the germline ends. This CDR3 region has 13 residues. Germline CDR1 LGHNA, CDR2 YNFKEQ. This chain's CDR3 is CASSQEVEVAQHF. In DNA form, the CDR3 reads TGTGCCAGCAGCCAAGAGGTAGAGGTGGCCCAGCATTTT.

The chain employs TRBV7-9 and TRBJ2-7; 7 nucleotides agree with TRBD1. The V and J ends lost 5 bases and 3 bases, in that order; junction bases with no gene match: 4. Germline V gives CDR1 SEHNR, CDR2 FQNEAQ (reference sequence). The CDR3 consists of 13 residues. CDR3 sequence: CASSGGTVYEQYF. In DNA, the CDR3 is TGTGCCAGCAGCGGTGGGACAGTCTACGAGCAGTACTTC. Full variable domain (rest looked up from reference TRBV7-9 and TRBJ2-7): DTGVSQNPRHKITKRGQNVTFRCDPISEHNRLYWYRQTLGQGPEFLTYFQNEAQLEKSRLLSDRFSAERPKGSFSTLEIQRTEQGDSAMYLCASSGGTVYEQYFGPGTRLTVT.

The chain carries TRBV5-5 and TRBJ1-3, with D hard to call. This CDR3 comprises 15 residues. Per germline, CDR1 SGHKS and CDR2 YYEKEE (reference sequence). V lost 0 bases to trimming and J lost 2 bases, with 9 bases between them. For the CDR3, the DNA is TGTGCCAGCAGCTTGGATTGGGCGACTGGAAACACCATATATTTT. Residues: CASSLDWATGNTIYF.

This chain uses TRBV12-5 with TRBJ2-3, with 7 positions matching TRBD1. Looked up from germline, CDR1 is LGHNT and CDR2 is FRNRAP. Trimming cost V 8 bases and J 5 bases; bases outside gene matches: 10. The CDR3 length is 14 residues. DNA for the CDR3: TGTGCTAGTAGGGGGCAGGGTGAGGGAGATACGCAGTATTTT. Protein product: CASRGQGEGDTQYF.

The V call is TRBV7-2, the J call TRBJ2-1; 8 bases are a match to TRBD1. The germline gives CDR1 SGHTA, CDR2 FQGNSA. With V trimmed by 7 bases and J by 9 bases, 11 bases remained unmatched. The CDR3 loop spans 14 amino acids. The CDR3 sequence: CASTTGRGLTEQFF. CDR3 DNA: TGTGCCAGCACCACGGGCAGGGGGCTTACTGAGCAGTTCTTC.

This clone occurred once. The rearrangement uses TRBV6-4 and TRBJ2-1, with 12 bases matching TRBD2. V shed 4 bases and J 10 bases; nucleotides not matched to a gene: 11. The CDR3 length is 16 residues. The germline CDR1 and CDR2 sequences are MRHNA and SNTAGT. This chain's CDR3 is CASSADAASGGAEQFF. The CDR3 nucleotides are TGTGCCAGCAGTGCCGACGCGGCTAGCGGGGGGGCAGAGCAGTTCTTC.

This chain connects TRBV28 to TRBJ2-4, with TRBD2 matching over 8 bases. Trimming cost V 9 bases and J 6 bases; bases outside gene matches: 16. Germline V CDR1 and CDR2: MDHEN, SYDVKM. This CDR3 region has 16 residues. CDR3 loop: CASSTAGGSRANIQYF. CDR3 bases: TGTGCCAGTTCGACGGCGGGAGGTTCGCGGGCAAACATTCAGTACTTC.

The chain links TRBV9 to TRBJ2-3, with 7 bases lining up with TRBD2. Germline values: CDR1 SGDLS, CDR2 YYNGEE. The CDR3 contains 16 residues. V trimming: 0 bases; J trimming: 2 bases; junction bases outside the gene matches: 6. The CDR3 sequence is CASSVGAGATTDTQYF. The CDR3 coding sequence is TGTGCCAGCAGCGTAGGGGCGGGAGCAACCACAGATACGCAGTATTTT.

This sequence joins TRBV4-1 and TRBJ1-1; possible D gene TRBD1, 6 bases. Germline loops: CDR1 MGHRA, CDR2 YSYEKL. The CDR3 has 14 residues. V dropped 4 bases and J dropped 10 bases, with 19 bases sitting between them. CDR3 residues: CASSRHNSGGTAFF. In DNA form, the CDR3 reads TGCGCCAGCAGCCGCCATAACTCGGGGGGCACAGCTTTCTTT.

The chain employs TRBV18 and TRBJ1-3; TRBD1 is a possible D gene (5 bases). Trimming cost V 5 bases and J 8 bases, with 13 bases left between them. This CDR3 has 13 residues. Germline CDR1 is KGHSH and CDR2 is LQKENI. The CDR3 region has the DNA TGTGCCAGCTCATCTTCATTGGGGGACACCATATATTTT. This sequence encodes CASSSSLGDTIYF. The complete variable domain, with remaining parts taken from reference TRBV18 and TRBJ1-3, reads NAGVMQNPRHLVRRRGQEARLRCSPMKGHSHVYWYRQLPEEGLKFMVYLQKENIIDESGMPKERFSAEFPKEGPSILRIQQVVRGDSAAYFCASSSSLGDTIYFGEGSWLTVV.

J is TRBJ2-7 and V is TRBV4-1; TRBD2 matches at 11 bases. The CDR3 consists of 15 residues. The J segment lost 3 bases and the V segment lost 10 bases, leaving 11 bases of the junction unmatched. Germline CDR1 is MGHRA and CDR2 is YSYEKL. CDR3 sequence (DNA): TGCGCCACCGACACCGGGACTAGCGGATACTACGAGCAGTACGTC. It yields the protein CATDTGTSGYYEQYV.

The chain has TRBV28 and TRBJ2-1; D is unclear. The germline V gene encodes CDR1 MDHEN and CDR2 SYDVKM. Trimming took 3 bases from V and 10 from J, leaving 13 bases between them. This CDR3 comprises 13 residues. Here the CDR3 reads CASSFLAPSEQFF. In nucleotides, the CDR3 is TGTGCCAGCAGTTTTTTGGCCCCTTCGGAGCAGTTCTTC.

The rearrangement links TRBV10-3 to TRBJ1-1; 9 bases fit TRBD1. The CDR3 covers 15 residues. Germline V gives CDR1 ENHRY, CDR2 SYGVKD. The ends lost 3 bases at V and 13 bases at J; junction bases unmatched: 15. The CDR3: CAISENLLRDRVDFF. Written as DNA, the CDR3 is TGTGCCATCAGTGAAAACCTACTCCGGGACAGGGTTGATTTCTTT.

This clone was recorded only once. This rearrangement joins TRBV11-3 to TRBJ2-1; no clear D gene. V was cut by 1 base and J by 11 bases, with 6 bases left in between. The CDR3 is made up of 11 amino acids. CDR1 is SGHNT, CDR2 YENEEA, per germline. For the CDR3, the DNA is TGTGCCAGCAGCTTAGTTCTAAAGCAGTTCTTC. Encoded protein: CASSLVLKQFF.

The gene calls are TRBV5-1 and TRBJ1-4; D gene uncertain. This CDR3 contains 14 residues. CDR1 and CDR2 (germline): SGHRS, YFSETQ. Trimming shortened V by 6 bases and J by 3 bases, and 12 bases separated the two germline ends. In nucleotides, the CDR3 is TGCGCCAGCACCGTGTGGGGATCTAATGAAAAACTGTTTTTT. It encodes CASTVWGSNEKLFF.

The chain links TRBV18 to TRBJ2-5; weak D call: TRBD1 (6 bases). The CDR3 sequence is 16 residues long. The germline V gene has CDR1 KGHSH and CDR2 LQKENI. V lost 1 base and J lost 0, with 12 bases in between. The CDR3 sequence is CASSPLARGYQETQYF. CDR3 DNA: TGTGCCAGCTCACCACTAGCGAGGGGGTACCAAGAGACCCAGTACTTC.

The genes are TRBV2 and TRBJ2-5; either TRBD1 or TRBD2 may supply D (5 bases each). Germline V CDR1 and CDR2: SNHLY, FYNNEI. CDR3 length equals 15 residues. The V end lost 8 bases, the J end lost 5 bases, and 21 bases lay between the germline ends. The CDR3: CASHAQGARAETQYF. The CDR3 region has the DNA TGTGCCAGCCACGCCCAAGGGGCGCGGGCGGAGACCCAGTACTTC.

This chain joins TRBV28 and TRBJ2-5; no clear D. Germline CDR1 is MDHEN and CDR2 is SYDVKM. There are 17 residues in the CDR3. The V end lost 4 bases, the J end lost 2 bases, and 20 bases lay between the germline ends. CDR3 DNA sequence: TGTGCCAGCAGTTCATTACCCCAAGGGCAGCCACAAGAGACCCAGTACTTC. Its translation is CASSSLPQGQPQETQYF.